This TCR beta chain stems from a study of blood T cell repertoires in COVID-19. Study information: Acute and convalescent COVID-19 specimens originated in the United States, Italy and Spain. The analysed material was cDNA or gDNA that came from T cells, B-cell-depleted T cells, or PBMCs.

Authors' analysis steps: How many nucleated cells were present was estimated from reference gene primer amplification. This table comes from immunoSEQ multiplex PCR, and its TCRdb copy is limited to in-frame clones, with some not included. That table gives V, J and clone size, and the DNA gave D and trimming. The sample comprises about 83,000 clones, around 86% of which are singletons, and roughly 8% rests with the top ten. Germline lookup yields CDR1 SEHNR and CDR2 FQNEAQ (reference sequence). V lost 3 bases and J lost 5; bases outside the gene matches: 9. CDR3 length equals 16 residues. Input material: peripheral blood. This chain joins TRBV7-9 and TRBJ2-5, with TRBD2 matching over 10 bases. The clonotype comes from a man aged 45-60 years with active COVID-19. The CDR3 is CASSFRTSGAPETQYF. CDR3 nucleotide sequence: TGTGCCAGCAGCTTCCGGACTAGCGGCGCCCCGGAGACCCAGTACTTC. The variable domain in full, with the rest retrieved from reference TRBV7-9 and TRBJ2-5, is DTGVSQNPRHKITKRGQNVTFRCDPISEHNRLYWYRQTLGQGPEFLTYFQNEAQLEKSRLLSDRFSAERPKGSFSTLEIQRTEQGDSAMYLCASSFRTSGAPETQYFGPGTRLLVL.